Included here is one T cell receptor (beta chain) sequence, with context. This clonotype showed up many times. The antigen it recognizes is unknown. Base qualities are not recorded, but no much larger clone differs from it by a single base. Starting from approximately 500 ng total RNA, TCRbeta-specific cDNA was produced by reverse transcription with a constant-region primer and ProtoScript II reverse transcriptase. TCRbeta libraries were built with three nested multiplex PCR rounds, a slightly modified ARM-PCR procedure. Each of the first two PCR rounds ran for around 10 cycles using multiplex TRBV1-TRBV30 forward primers together with a Cbeta reverse primer. Sample barcodes and Illumina adapters were added in a final 25-cycle PCR with Deep VentR polymerase. Before sequencing, amplicons of 200-500 bp were purified from gel using a QIAquick gel extraction kit. An Illumina HiSeq 2500 was used to sequence the TCRbeta amplicons, generating 250-bp paired-end reads. On the authors' methods: Quality trimming of reads was performed with Trimmomatic v0.33, and paired reads were merged with FLASH v1.2.11 so that full CDR3 sequences could be recovered. MiGEC v1.2.1b assigned V, D and J germline segments to the rearranged TCRbeta sequences. Clonotype statistics, along with Shannon-Wiener diversity indices, were calculated using VDJtools v1.0.0. To cut down on sampling bias, every analysis after diversity analysis relied on just the 250 most abundant clonotypes from each sample. TCRdb passed the public sequencing reads through fastp at Q25 and MiXCR, retaining productive beta sequences. Every CDR3 protein is listed once, alongside the most common genes and DNA of its rows. Here the V and J calls rest on TCRdb's processing, not on the authors' analysis. The sample has 95,000 to 100,000 distinct CDR3 sequences on record, more than 65% of them singletons. The ten largest clones take up 10% to 15% of the sample.

Measured from the cysteine to the phenylalanine, the CDR3 is 15 residues long. The CDR3 DNA has 45 bases and is translated from base 1. Cut back by 6 bases and 2 bases, the V and J ends lie 14 bases apart. CDR1 and CDR2 are drawn from the germline V gene: LGHNA, YNFKEQ. This sample is part of a study of tumor-infiltrating lymphocytes in primary liver carcinoma (dated by TCRdb to between 2016 and 2019). General notes on the study: Of the five patients (three men and two women, aged 30 to 69 years), four had hepatocellular carcinoma and one had combined HCC and intrahepatic cholangiocarcinoma. Tumors of the five patients were stage T1-T3 N0M0 with maximum diameters of about 4.2 to 10 cm. For each liver tumor, the study sampled five regions along with adjacent normal tissue and blood, and applied TCRbeta repertoire sequencing, expression microarrays and whole-exome sequencing. A total of approximately 35 specimens from 5 patients, comprising 25 or so tumor regions, 5 adjacent noncancerous liver tissues and 5 peripheral blood samples, were covered by TCRbeta repertoire sequencing. Each sample produced about 3.65 to 8 million productive TCRbeta reads, and read depth showed no significant difference between tissue types. High reproducibility was observed for the technical replicate repertoires, with mean shared-clone rates around 0.9 and correlation coefficients above 0.95. The 25 tumor region samples were profiled with Agilent mRNA microarrays so that TCRbeta repertoire diversity could be related to the local molecular phenotype.

Without any cell sorting, total RNA and DNA were co-extracted from about 20-30 mg of bulk tissue using the AllPrep DNA/RNA mini kit. Between late 2015 and March 2016, roughly five patients in China with histopathologically diagnosed primary liver carcinoma had their tumors surgically resected. At the time of sampling, the patients were treatment-naive and had chronic HBV infection. Each tumor was sampled at five spatially separated regions: the superior, inferior, left-lateral and right-lateral poles and the tumor centre. Histological examination found more than 90% viable tumor cells in every tumor sample. Fresh tumor and adjacent tissue pieces were bisected, with one half stored in RNAlater at -80 degrees C and the other half sent for histology. The paper as a whole reports these results and caveats: Just about 7-25% of top clones turned up in all five regions of a tumor, which suggests spatial heterogeneity among tumor-infiltrating T cells. Because sequencing covered only the TCR beta chain and unpaired alpha chains were not captured, true repertoire diversity is likely underestimated. Bulk unsorted samples precluded comparing CD4+ and CD8+ T cell repertoires. The study included only four to six patients, and the authors note findings should be validated in a larger study. Repertoire overlap was found to be higher between tumor regions (mean about 36%) than between tumor-adjacent (about 17%) or tumor-blood (around 15%) pairs, consistent with antigen-driven expansion. The top 250 clones accounted for a significantly greater share of the repertoire in tumors than in blood (p = 0.039).

The sequencing input was liver tumor tissue from sampling region 2. According to the study, the label for this sample's cell subset or site signals: tumor region T2, inferior pole. This TCR derives from a woman aged 55 to 70 with primary liver carcinoma and hepatitis B virus infection. The chain joins TRBV4-2 to TRBJ1-5; TRBD1 could be the D gene, as 5 bases match. The nucleotides are TGTGCCAGCAGACCTATAGCGGGGGGCAATCAGCCCCAGCATTTT. Translated, this is CASRPIAGGNQPQHF.